This TCR beta chain is from a study of beta chain features in type 1 diabetes. In the study overall: The patient and healthy donor groups were comparable for age, gender and cell yields. Study results and caveats: In patients and controls equally, PCR might favor templates that are shorter. Naive, central memory and regulatory TCRB repertoires appeared more similar among patients than healthy donors.

The investigators reverse transcribed all of the isolated RNA, so they sequenced expressed TCRB transcripts. This table comes from immunoSEQ multiplex PCR, and its TCRdb copy is limited to in-frame clones, with some not included. The table includes more than 350,000 clones, roughly 11% detected once. The CDR3 has 18 amino acids. Germline assignment: CDR1 SGHNT and CDR2 YYREEE (reference sequence). V was trimmed by 9 bases and J by 0 bases, leaving 22 bases between them. To note about this clone: The target antigen is unknown.

The TCR sequence derives from a woman between 18 and 29 years old in good health. The rearrangement uses TRBV5-4 and TRBJ1-6; D gene ambiguous. Sample: naive CD4+ T cells from blood. Here the CDR3 reads CATSSPDRSSSYNSPLHF. CDR3 in DNA: TGTGCCACCTCCTCCCCTGACCGTTCAAGCTCCTATAATTCACCCCTCCACTTT.